Here is one TCR beta chain with its context. Its antigen is undetermined. Per germline, CDR1 MDHEN and CDR2 SYDVKM. The CDR3 totals 15 residues. Trimming at V came to 3 bases and at J to 7 bases, leaving 10 bases not matched to a gene. The data stem from a study of OX40 agonist ivuxolimab in advanced cancers. Study-wide results and limits: Expanded clones belonging to CD8+ T cells outnumbered, on average, those of CD4+.

Clones were sequenced by immunoSEQ multiplex PCR, and TCRdb holds only the in-frame ones, with some missing. The data show tens of thousands of clones, with around 80% seen just once and around 0.45% held by the top ten. The material was CD4+ or CD8+ T cells sorted from blood, obtained in a trial of the OX40 agonist ivuxolimab. The sequence came from an adult with an advanced solid tumor such as melanoma, head and neck, liver or kidney cancer. V is TRBV28 and J is TRBJ2-3, with TRBD2 identical over 7 bases. DNA of the CDR3: TGTGCCAGCAGTTTCGGGACTAACACACCTAATACGCAGTATTTT. Residues: CASSFGTNTPNTQYF.